The present entry profiles one T cell receptor beta chain with its context. TCRdb's copy holds only in-frame clones and misses some; the assay was immunoSEQ multiplex PCR. This table has about 230,000 clones, roughly four fifths appearing once. The source of the sample is a study of blood T cell repertoires in COVID-19. The wider study: Samples representing acute and convalescent COVID-19 were sourced from the United States, Italy and Spain. The analysed material was cDNA or gDNA that came from T cells, B-cell-depleted T cells, or PBMCs.

The trim removed 1 base at V and 3 bases at J, leaving 11 bases unmatched. The V gene's germline CDR1 is LGHDT and CDR2 YNNKEL (reference sequence). There are 17 residues in the CDR3. Researchers sorted participants into cohorts using their self-reported clinical history. Cohort 3 donors were reported recovered after two negative PCRs, clearance, or symptom resolution. The sequenced sample was PBMCs or T cells enriched from blood (not recorded which). The chain couples TRBV3-1 (or the pseudogene TRBV3-2) to TRBJ2-7; TRBD2 agrees at 8 bases. The receptor was isolated from a man in his fifties or sixties who had recovered from COVID-19. The CDR3 sequence is CASSQAPGSGVYYEQYF. In nucleotides, the CDR3 is TGTGCCAGCAGCCAAGCCCCGGGTAGCGGGGTTTACTACGAGCAGTACTTC.